The clone carrying this T cell receptor beta chain has a handful of counts. The antigen is undetermined. The sample originates from a study of T-cell memory formation after mild COVID-19. Study details: Clusters were largely donor specific. Study-wide points: Detection of some responders pre-infection suggested pre-existing cross-reactive memory T cells participated. CD4+ contracting clones were found mainly in CM and EM, and CD8+ ones in EMRA.

TCRdb called the 5' RACE reads again in MiXCR, with one record for every CDR3 protein. The data hold 550,000 to 650,000 distinct CDR3 sequences, with 17% observed a single time. CDR1 and CDR2 from the germline V gene are DFQATT and SNEGSKA (reference sequence). CDR3 size: 14 residues. Trimming stripped 3 bases from V and 1 base from J, with 12 bases between. The J gene is TRBJ1-1, the V gene TRBV20-1, with no clear D. Sequencing input: PBMCs or a T cell subset sorted from them (not recorded which). This sequence originates from an adult woman who had mild COVID-19 (a few samples of this study predate the infection). Cell type and time point are not known. The CDR3 spells CSASWVITNTEAFF. The CDR3 nucleotides are TGCAGTGCTAGTTGGGTGATAACGAACACTGAAGCTTTCTTT.